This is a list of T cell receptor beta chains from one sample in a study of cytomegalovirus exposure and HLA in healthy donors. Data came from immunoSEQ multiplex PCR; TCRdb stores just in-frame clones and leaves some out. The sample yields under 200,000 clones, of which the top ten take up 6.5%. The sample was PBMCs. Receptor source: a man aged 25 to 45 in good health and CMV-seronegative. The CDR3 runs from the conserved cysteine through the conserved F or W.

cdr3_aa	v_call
CASSSGPWTGAESYEQYF	TRBV11-3
CASSQVSDEQYF	TRBV14
CASSEAGVNTEAFF	TRBV19
CASSQVGTGGAGYTF	TRBV4-2
CASSNRANYGYTF	TRBV11-3
CASNIYEQYF	TRBV21-1
CASSLARTEASF	TRBV11-1
CASSEGGLRGEKLFF	TRBV25-1
CASSLAGAVTGELFF	TRBV11-2
CAWGTTKLFF	TRBV30
CASSPQHLSYEQYF	TRBV6-5
CAISPGTGGSMNTEAFF	TRBV10-3
CASSQDAVGYRGRGTEAFF	TRBV4-1
CATGASPGNTIYF	TRBV10-3
CASSQETRTGLQETQYF	TRBV4-1
CASSVDGLYGYTF	TRBV9
CASSEPGQGPNEQFF	TRBV6-1
CASSFWTSGLRTDTQYF	TRBV5-1
CASSRPGTAPGEKLFF	TRBV14
CASSRTGSYSNQPQHF	TRBV28
CASSPGQWPASATNEKLFF	TRBV11-3
CASSSTSGGPLKQYF	TRBV14
CAWDGGGNQPQHF	TRBV30
CASDGDRGRPAGGPEDTQYF	TRBV30
CASSYDYPTYEQYF	TRBV6-5
CASSASGTSGKVGELFF	TRBV28
CASRIAGGTYEQYF	TRBV6-1
CASSATSGRYYEQYF	TRBV11-2
CSGDLNNEQFF	TRBV20-1
CASSQKEAGGWAETYEQYF	TRBV4-1
CAWTGTARGKLFF	TRBV30
CASSFLGRGTEAFF	TRBV27
CASVRGGTNQPQHF	TRBV28
CASSLPGRAYGYTF	TRBV27
CASCRTGGTNEKLFF	TRBV19
CASSEVWGGQPQHF	TRBV2
CASRQDRESGGYTF	TRBV10-2
CASSQDFRGGPDTQYF	TRBV4-3
CASSPGTNTDTQYF	TRBV6-1
CASGLVLTVPFNYGYTF	TRBV12-5
CASSLVSGGGVDTQYF	TRBV7-2
CASSGQRGGIANEKLFF	TRBV9
CASRRGTSGGETQYF	TRBV4-1
CASSLEPDQPQHF	TRBV7-9
CASSPPAGELFF	TRBV14
CASSFVGEGTEAFF	TRBV9
CASSGLGAWTDTQYF	TRBV19
CASSFSGSSYEQYF	TRBV28
CASSHPLGGDYAGQYF	TRBV4-1
CASSTGTGGNTEAFF	TRBV21-1
CASSLVTSLKNEQFF	TRBV7-9
CASSVDGGLEQYF	TRBV9